These T cell receptor beta chains were read from a single sample in a study of T cells after yellow fever vaccination. TCRdb independently ran MiXCR on the 5' RACE reads; one entry per CDR3 protein. The top ten clones hold under 4% of a sample with about 320,000 distinct CDR3 sequences, approximately 12% of them seen once. The sequencing used CD4+ T cells sorted from PBMCs, collected 45 days after the yellow fever booster vaccination. The receptors here all came from a man younger than 35 who received the YFV17D yellow fever vaccine. Each CDR3 is given without its conserved first and last residue. A row's size may be missing; if present it is once, few, many or a size class.

V gene	clone size	J gene	CDR3 protein
TRBV7-8	few	TRBJ1-4	ASSLSGGGEKLF
TRBV6-2/TRBV6-3	many	TRBJ2-3	ATQGHQFTDTQY
TRBV7-2	NA	TRBJ1-5	ASSLVVGLQPQH
TRBV18	many	TRBJ2-3	ASSPGTGGDTQY
TRBV7-8	NA	TRBJ1-1	ASSVRRMNTEAF
TRBV11-2	NA	TRBJ1-2	ASSPGTLHKRYGYT
TRBV3-1	few	TRBJ2-5	ASSHSEAQETQY
TRBV20-1	NA	TRBJ1-1	SAGEVNTEAF
TRBV20-1	NA	TRBJ2-7	SAATGLLSYEQY
TRBV20-1	many	TRBJ2-1	SAGHQGSTYNEQF
TRBV12-3/TRBV12-4	NA	TRBJ1-5	ASRSDRGQPQH
TRBV7-2	few	TRBJ2-1	ASSLWGGVYNEQF
TRBV10-3	NA	TRBJ2-3	AISQQGADTQY
TRBV5-4	NA	TRBJ2-2	ASSPYIHTGELF
TRBV7-2	many	TRBJ2-1	ASSLMGVGDEQF
TRBV2	few	TRBJ2-2	ASGGGSGELF
TRBV7-2	many	TRBJ2-5	ASSPNGFVAQY
TRBV10-3	many	TRBJ1-5	AISDRTGVGQPQH
TRBV27	NA	TRBJ2-3	ASSGDRGLIGDTQY
TRBV7-2	few	TRBJ1-1	ASSAWGPGGGGEAF
TRBV4-3	few	TRBJ2-3	ASSQDWGLAGGADTQY
TRBV6-1	NA	TRBJ2-7	ASSAGTSSFYEQY
TRBV5-1	few	TRBJ2-1	ASSAVSGNLYNEQF
TRBV7-9	few	TRBJ2-1	ASSIGPNYNEQF
TRBV5-1	NA	TRBJ1-2	ASSLGVTGSYGYT
TRBV5-6	NA	TRBJ2-4	ASSSLTGTRSIQY
TRBV5-1	NA	TRBJ2-7	ASRRTGEEEQY
TRBV29-1	NA	TRBJ2-1	SVEAPGSYNEQF
TRBV10-3	few	TRBJ2-2	AIRHPPETGELF
TRBV6-5	few	TRBJ2-5	ASRGLAVLETQY
TRBV3-1	few	TRBJ2-3	ASSQAWTRSTDTQY
TRBV12-3/TRBV12-4	few	TRBJ1-2	ASSLRAWGQKDYGYT
TRBV10-3	few	TRBJ1-2	AITADRTYGGYT
TRBV7-2	few	TRBJ2-1	ASSLQGGDSSS
TRBV5-1	few	TRBJ2-1	ASSARFDEQF
TRBV4-2	many	TRBJ2-5	ASSEIAGGQETQY
TRBV6-2/TRBV6-3	many	TRBJ1-2	ASSYPDYRDSFYGYT
TRBV4-3	NA	TRBJ2-3	ASSQDEQGGRDTQY
TRBV7-2	NA	TRBJ2-1	ASSQWTGLYNEQF
TRBV27	few	TRBJ1-6	ASSGPQRNSPLH
TRBV19	NA	TRBJ1-1	ASSAPGGLTEAF
TRBV7-2	NA	TRBJ2-1	ASSPAVPGVEQF
TRBV7-3	NA	TRBJ2-1	ASSAQGYDEQF
TRBV5-1	few	TRBJ1-2	ASSQEDYGYT
TRBV20-1	few	TRBJ2-7	SARSPRGYEQY
TRBV12-3/TRBV12-4	few	TRBJ1-1	ASSPIMNTEAF
TRBV23-1	NA	TRBJ2-5	ASSQSPASMETQY
TRBV11-2	NA	TRBJ2-3	ASSPRGVGASSTDTQY
TRBV20-1	NA	TRBJ2-5	SARNPSRGDPTTQY
TRBV4-1	few	TRBJ1-2	ASSLTLNYGYT
TRBV5-1	NA	TRBJ2-6	ASSLSNPGANVLT
TRBV24-1	medium-sized	TRBJ2-3	ATSDFSGPSDTQY
TRBV7-8	many	TRBJ1-5	ASSRGSNQPQH
TRBV7-9	few	TRBJ1-4	ASSRGTSNEKLF
TRBV4-3	many	TRBJ2-7	ASSQGGLGGSYEQY
TRBV6-5	few	TRBJ1-4	ASRPAANEKLF
TRBV20-1	few	TRBJ1-5	SARDRDVNQPQH
TRBV29-1	NA	TRBJ2-7	SARDRETYEQY
TRBV7-2	many	TRBJ2-3	ASSFDSGLDTQY
TRBV7-9	NA	TRBJ2-5	ASSLEPGQETQY